This entry features one TCR beta chain sequence. This specimen comes from a study of shared clonotypes between healthy human individuals. The assay was immunoSEQ multiplex PCR, and TCRdb's table has in-frame clones only and misses some. Among some 2,500,000 clones listed, under 95% were seen once. V was shortened by 0 bases and J by 7 bases, with 23 bases between the two germline ends. This CDR3 is built from 17 residues. This chain uses TRBV5-3 with TRBJ2-7, with a possible D match to TRBD2 (6 bases). TRBV5-3 is assigned to the ORF class and has an uncertain function. What was sequenced was naive CD4+ T cells from PBMCs. The sample's subset: CD45RA+ positively selected. This clonotype was obtained from a man aged 18 to 30 in good health. Some clones in this sample may be carry-over from other donors' samples. The CDR3, as DNA: TGTGCCAGAAGCTTGGGGGGCCGATGGAGGGACTTTGATGAGCAGTACTTC. It yields the protein CARSLGGRWRDFDEQYF.